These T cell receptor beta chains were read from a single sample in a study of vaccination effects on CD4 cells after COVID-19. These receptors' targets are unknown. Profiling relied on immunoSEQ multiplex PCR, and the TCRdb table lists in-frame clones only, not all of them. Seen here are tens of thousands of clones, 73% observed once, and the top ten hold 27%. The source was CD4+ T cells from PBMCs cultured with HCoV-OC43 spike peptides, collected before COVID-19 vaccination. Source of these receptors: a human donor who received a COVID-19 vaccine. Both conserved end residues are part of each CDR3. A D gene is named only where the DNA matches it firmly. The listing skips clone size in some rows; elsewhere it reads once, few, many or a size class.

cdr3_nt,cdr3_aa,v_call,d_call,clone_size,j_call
TGTGCCAGCAGCCAATCGAGCTGGTCCTTGGGGAGTGAGCAGTTCTTC,CASSQSSWSLGSEQFF,TRBV16,-,few,TRBJ2-1
TGTGCCAGCAGCTTAGCGGATTACAGGGGACCATACGGCTACACCTTC,CASSLADYRGPYGYTF,TRBV11-3,TRBD1,-,TRBJ1-2
TGTGCCAGCAGCCTCAGGGCCCTGGGGAACAATCAGCCCCAGCATTTT,CASSLRALGNNQPQHF,TRBV7-2,-,-,TRBJ1-5
TGTGCCAGCAGACAGGGGGTCACTGAAGCTTTCTTT,CASRQGVTEAFF,TRBV28,TRBD1,few,TRBJ1-1
TGTGCCAGCAGTTACGATGGGGGCGGCTACACCTTC,CASSYDGGGYTF,TRBV6-5,-,few,TRBJ1-2
TGTGCCAGCAGCTGGGGGAGGGGGGGCAACTACGAGCAGTACTTC,CASSWGRGGNYEQYF,TRBV7-2,-,-,TRBJ2-7
TGTGCCAGCAGCCCTCGACTAGCGGGATCCGGGGAGCTGTTTTTT,CASSPRLAGSGELFF,TRBV9,TRBD2,-,TRBJ2-2
TGTGCCAGCAGCGTGGGACCCAAGAACACTGAAGCTTTCTTT,CASSVGPKNTEAFF,TRBV9,-,few,TRBJ1-1
TGTGCCTCGGGGGACAGGCAATCAAACATTCAGTACTTC,CASGDRQSNIQYF,TRBV10-3,TRBD1,once,TRBJ2-4
TGTGCCAGCAGTTCCATAAGGAGCTCCTATAATTCACCCCTCCACTTT,CASSSIRSSYNSPLHF,TRBV28,-,-,TRBJ1-6
TGTGCCAGCGGGGGACAGGGAGGGAACGAGCAGTACTTC,CASGGQGGNEQYF,TRBV12-3/TRBV12-4,TRBD1,-,TRBJ2-7
TGTGCCAGCAGCCATTGGGGCATTGGGACTACAAGGGGCAATGAGCAGTTCTTC,CASSHWGIGTTRGNEQFF,TRBV3-1/TRBV3-2,TRBD2,-,TRBJ2-1
TGTGCCACCTCCCCGGCTGGAGATACGCAGTATTTT,CATSPAGDTQYF,TRBV18,-,-,TRBJ2-3
TGTGCCAGCAGTCTACAGGGCATGCCTAATGAAAAACTGTTTTTT,CASSLQGMPNEKLFF,TRBV2,-,-,TRBJ1-4
TGTGCCAGTAGTTCAGGGCACGAGCAGTACTTC,CASSSGHEQYF,TRBV19,-,once,TRBJ2-7
TGTGCTAGTGGTTTGGTAGTTGGGAGGGCTCCGTTTTCTTCACCCCTCCACTTT,CASGLVVGRAPFSSPLHF,TRBV12-5,-,-,TRBJ1-6
TGTGCCAGCAGGTCCGGACAGGGGTGGAACTATGGCTACACCTTC,CASRSGQGWNYGYTF,TRBV27,TRBD1,-,TRBJ1-2
TGTGCCAGCAGCCCGGGACAGGGGCTCTCCTACGAGCAGTACTTC,CASSPGQGLSYEQYF,TRBV4-2,TRBD1,few,TRBJ2-7
TGTGCCAGTAGTACCATCGTCGGGGGGCAGACCTACGAGCAGTACTTC,CASSTIVGGQTYEQYF,TRBV19,-,-,TRBJ2-7
TGTGCCAGCGATAAGAGCGGGCGGGGGAGCTCCTACGAGCAGTACTTC,CASDKSGRGSSYEQYF,TRBV6-7,TRBD2,-,TRBJ2-7
TGTGCCAGCAGTTGGGACACCCCGAACACCGGGGAGCTGTTTTTT,CASSWDTPNTGELFF,TRBV6-5,-,-,TRBJ2-2
TGTGCCAGCAGCCAGGACAGGGGCTATGGCTACACCTTC,CASSQDRGYGYTF,TRBV5-6,TRBD1,-,TRBJ1-2
TGTGCCAGCAGTTTTGCGGGGGGTGGCTACACCTTC,CASSFAGGGYTF,TRBV12-3/TRBV12-4,-,once,TRBJ1-2
TGCGCCAGCAGCCAAAATTCGGGACAGGGGGCATACTATGGCTACACCTTC,CASSQNSGQGAYYGYTF,TRBV4-1,TRBD1,-,TRBJ1-2
TGTGCCAGCAGTTACTGGGGGGACAGTTCAAACAATGAGCAGTTCTTC,CASSYWGDSSNNEQFF,TRBV6-2/TRBV6-3,-,few,TRBJ2-1
TGTGCCAGCAGCTTCAGGTGGTTGGGTCAAGAGACCCAGTACTTC,CASSFRWLGQETQYF,TRBV7-8,-,-,TRBJ2-5
TGTGCCATCAGTGAAGGGGGGTACGAGCAGTACTTC,CAISEGGYEQYF,TRBV10-3,-,few,TRBJ2-7
TGTGCCAGCAGTTACCGGGACAGGGGACGGACATTCTTT,CASSYRDRGRTFF,TRBV6-5,TRBD1,-,TRBJ1-1
TGTGCCAGCAGCCCCCAAGGGACACATGGCTACACCTTC,CASSPQGTHGYTF,TRBV9,-,-,TRBJ1-2
TGTGCCAGCAGTATAAACAGGGGGTTACACACTGAAGCTTTCTTT,CASSINRGLHTEAFF,TRBV6-5,TRBD1,-,TRBJ1-1
TGTGCCAGCAGCTCCGTTCCCTTCTGGGAGCTGTTTTTT,CASSSVPFWELFF,TRBV7-2,-,-,TRBJ2-2
TGTGCCACGGAACCGGGACTAGCGGGTGGTAGCTCCTACAATGAGCAGTTCTTC,CATEPGLAGGSSYNEQFF,TRBV10-3,TRBD2,-,TRBJ2-1
TGTGCCAGCAGCCAGGGACTAGGGGACTACGAGCAGTACTTC,CASSQGLGDYEQYF,TRBV4-2,TRBD2,-,TRBJ2-7
TGTGCCAGTAGTATTGGGGGCTTAAGCTTGAATGAGCAGTTCTTC,CASSIGGLSLNEQFF,TRBV19,-,-,TRBJ2-1
TGTGCCAGCGGCCCCGGGGCGTTGGAGACCCAGTACTTC,CASGPGALETQYF,TRBV9,-,-,TRBJ2-5
TGCGCCAGCAGCTCCTCAGGAGTCTCTAACTATGGCTACACCTTC,CASSSSGVSNYGYTF,TRBV5-1,-,-,TRBJ1-2
TGTGCCAGCAGCCAAGATCCGGGACAGCACAATGAGCAGTTCTTC,CASSQDPGQHNEQFF,TRBV3-1/TRBV3-2,TRBD1,-,TRBJ2-1
TGTGCCAGCAGCTTTTTCATCTCGCGGGGTCTAGCGGCCCACAATGAGCAGTTCTTC,CASSFFISRGLAAHNEQFF,TRBV7-9,TRBD2,-,TRBJ2-1
TGTGCCTGGAGCCCGGACAGGGGGCAAGGGCAGTTCTTC,CAWSPDRGQGQFF,TRBV30,TRBD1,-,TRBJ2-1
TGTGCCTTCCAGTCGCCGGGGTCTTCCCTCCACTTT,CAFQSPGSSLHF,TRBV30,-,few,TRBJ1-6
TGTGCCATCAGAGGCGCGGCACCGACCTACAATGAGCAGTTCTTC,CAIRGAAPTYNEQFF,TRBV10-3,-,-,TRBJ2-1
TGTGCCACCAGTGGAGGACAGCAAGAGACCCAGTACTTC,CATSGGQQETQYF,TRBV24-1,-,-,TRBJ2-5
TGTGCCAGCAGACGGGGACAGCTTGACAACTATGGCTACACCTTC,CASRRGQLDNYGYTF,TRBV6-6,TRBD1,-,TRBJ1-2
TGCGCCAGCAGCCAAGTGGAGACAGGGGGATGGGGTGGCCGAGCTAACTATGGCTACACCTTC,CASSQVETGGWGGRANYGYTF,TRBV4-1,TRBD1,few,TRBJ1-2
TGTGCCAGCTCACTTCAGGGAGGTCAGGACGAAGCTTTCTTT,CASSLQGGQDEAFF,TRBV18,-,-,TRBJ1-1
TGCAGCGCCAGAAGGACTAGCGGGGGCTACAATGAGCAGTTCTTC,CSARRTSGGYNEQFF,TRBV29-1,TRBD2,-,TRBJ2-1
TGTGCTAGCAGCTCCTCATGGGGGGACCAAGAGACCCAGTACTTC,CASSSSWGDQETQYF,TRBV7-7,-,-,TRBJ2-5
TGCGCCAGCAGCCTTTTAATCAGCTACAATGAGCAGTTCTTC,CASSLLISYNEQFF,TRBV4-1,-,few,TRBJ2-1
TGCGCCAGCAGCCACTTGGAGGGGACAGGGAGGGCCGGGCAGTACTTC,CASSHLEGTGRAGQYF,TRBV4-1,TRBD1,few,TRBJ2-7
TGTGCCAGCAGCCAAGTTCCGACAGTAGGGCAGTACTTC,CASSQVPTVGQYF,TRBV14,-,few,TRBJ2-7
TGTGCCAGCAGCCTCGACAGGGGTGGGGATACGCAGTATTTT,CASSLDRGGDTQYF,TRBV11-3,TRBD1,-,TRBJ2-3
TGTGCCACCTTAAGAACAGGAAGGAACACTGAAGCTTTCTTT,CATLRTGRNTEAFF,TRBV10-3,-,-,TRBJ1-1
TGTGCCAGCAGTGATGGAGGCACAGATACGCAGTATTTT,CASSDGGTDTQYF,TRBV25-1,-,-,TRBJ2-3
TGTGCCAGCGGGGACAGGTCGAATGAAAAACTGTTTTTT,CASGDRSNEKLFF,TRBV6-5,TRBD1,-,TRBJ1-4
TGCGCCAGCAGCTGGAACGGAGCGGGGGATCAGCCCCAGCATTTT,CASSWNGAGDQPQHF,TRBV5-1,-,-,TRBJ1-5